The subject of this entry is one T cell receptor (beta chain). It has no known antigen specificity. Base qualities are missing; no much larger clone stands one base away. Using the deep immunoSEQ assay, multiplex PCR amplified TCR CDR3 regions from genomic DNA. Genomic DNA extracted from each cell subset was distributed evenly over all wells of several immunoSEQ 96-well plates, and each plate served as one replicate. For sorted subsets, roughly 200 ng of genomic DNA, equivalent to roughly 30,000 T cell genomes, went into each replicate PCR. The purified libraries were quantified using a Qubit 3.0 fluorometer, sized with a Bioanalyzer 2100, and then quantified again using the KAPA Library Quantification kit. Every immunoSEQ 96-well plate was sequenced on a dedicated single-read 150-cycle Illumina NextSeq 550 flow cell. The study's processing was this. Because the immunoSEQ output included only junctional sequences and no quality scores, the filtering could not be the same as the filtering used for full-length reads. Sequences were annotated with PyIR, a Python wrapper for IgBLAST v1.9, using IMGT germline references to assign V/J genes and CDR3. Any read was removed if the V/J assignment was weak (E-value above 1e-6), the CDR3 was missing, or the read contained stop codons, out-of-frame junctions, or ambiguous translated residues. V3J clonotypes were defined by identical inferred V gene, J gene, and CDR3 amino acid sequence. Percentage overlap between repertoires was calculated by dividing the number of shared unique clonotypes by the size of the smaller repertoire. Three approaches were used to assess repertoire richness: RTK rarefaction, the Chao1 estimator, and Recon v2.1 estimates of unobserved clonotypes. For all TCRbeta clonotypes obtained by the gDNA method from a few donors, generation probabilities were computed with OLGA. TCRdb took over this immuneACCESS table, retaining in-frame rearrangements with V and J assigned. Such tables are incomplete; in checked studies, under half of the missing clones stem from an unresolved V gene, and the remainder is unexplained. That table gives V, J and clone size, and the DNA gave D and trimming. The sample includes a few million clones, with around 95% observed a single time. Roughly 1.7% of the sample lies in the top ten.

CD8 naive samples were obtained by positive selection for CCR7 among CD45RO-negative cells, yielding a CD45RA+CCR7+ population from which TemRA cells were excluded. The donors were healthy, HIV-negative adults who had no recently reported acute infections or vaccinations. Every donor was a Caucasian adult living in Nashville, Tennessee, USA. Blood was obtained by leukapheresis, after which PBMCs were separated by Ficoll-Histopaque density gradient centrifugation and cryopreserved in liquid nitrogen vapor phase. Analytical flow cytometry was used to check the purity and quantity of each magnetically sorted T cell population. From each sorted fraction, genomic DNA was isolated and quantified by UV absorbance on a Nanodrop 2000c. From cysteine to phenylalanine, the CDR3 is 15 amino acids long. The CDR3 DNA has 45 bases and is translated from base 1. For CDR1 and CDR2, the germline V gene (reference sequence) lists LNHDA and SQIVND. The junction carries 9 bases between V and J, which are trimmed by 0 bases and 1 base respectively.

This sample was included in a study of shared clonotypes between healthy human individuals (dated by TCRdb to about 2020). Notes on the research overall: The cohort included a few men and a couple of women between 18 and 49 years of age. Blood TCR repertoires of roughly 5 healthy adults were deeply sequenced to estimate repertoire size and the extent of clonotype sharing between individuals. Each donor's leukapheresis produced roughly between roughly 0.9 and 8.9 billion PBMCs. To increase sequencing depth and limit assay-specific biases, TCR repertoire library preparation and sequencing were carried out by different laboratories using diverse techniques. For each donor, three plates each were used for CD4 naive and CD4 memory, two plates were used for CD8 naive, and one plate was used for CD8 memory. Broader findings and caveats from the paper: Compared with non-shared clonotypes, clonotypes shared by all four sorted-subset donors had higher generation probabilities. Approximately 5% of naive CD4, 3.5% of naive CD8, 2.3% of memory CD4, and 0.35% to 0.5% of memory CD8 clonotypes were shared across four donors. Sampling was limited to blood, and TCR repertoires in tissue likely differ from TCR repertoires in blood. Even with the large sequencing depth, rarefaction of the sorted-subset datasets indicated that sequencing was incomplete. Based on pairwise subsampling, the degree of clonotype sharing among donors was expected to be affected by sequencing depth. Larger estimated clonotype richness was generally found for naive subsets than for memory subsets. The genetic and exposure-history diversity represented was limited by the small number of donors.

The sample comprised naive CD8+ T cells from PBMCs. Reading the label with the study, this specimen's cell subset or site is: CD45RA+CCR7+. The receptor was derived from a man in his late teens or twenties in good health. Some clones in this sample may be carry-over from other donors' samples. Recombination linked TRBV19 to TRBJ1-1, with no confidently assigned D gene. The DNA is TGTGCCAGTAGTATAGATAATAGCGGGAACACTGAAGCTTTCTTT. This yields the protein CASSIDNSGNTEAFF.